The 13 T cell receptor beta chains presented below share a single source sample, sequenced in a study of OX40 agonist ivuxolimab in advanced cancers. Only in-frame clones appear in the TCRdb table, and some are missing; sequencing was by immunoSEQ multiplex PCR. The sample includes tens of thousands of clones, about 80% of them seen just once. The material was CD4+ or CD8+ T cells sorted from blood, obtained in a trial of the OX40 agonist ivuxolimab. All receptors come from an adult with an advanced solid tumor such as melanoma, head and neck, liver or kidney cancer.

J is TRBJ1-3 and V is TRBV7-9; D not certain. The germline gives CDR1 SEHNR, CDR2 FQNEAQ (reference sequence). With 5 bases removed from V and 0 bases from J, the gap between germline ends came to 8 bases. This CDR3 has 14 amino acids. This CDR3 is CASSRGSSGNTIYF. CDR3 sequence (DNA): TGTGCCAGCAGCAGAGGAAGCTCTGGAAACACCATATATTTT.

The CDR3 here is CASSENRGSYEQYF. As DNA, the CDR3 is TGTGCCAGCAGTGAAAACAGGGGCTCCTACGAGCAGTACTTC. The chain recombines TRBV2 with TRBJ2-7; 7 bases map to TRBD1. J gave up 0 bases and V 2 bases, and 1 base lay outside the gene matches. Germline V CDR1 and CDR2: SNHLY, FYNNEI. The CDR3 length is 14 residues.

This chain joins TRBV10-3 and TRBJ1-4; tentatively, D is TRBD1 (5 bases). This CDR3 spans 15 amino acids. CDR1 ENHRY and CDR2 SYGVKD come from the germline V gene. Trimming took 3 bases from V and 8 from J, leaving 16 bases between them. CDR3 protein: CAISELGDLAEKLFF. In DNA, the CDR3 is TGTGCCATCAGTGAATTGGGGGACCTCGCGGAAAAACTGTTTTTT.

This chain uses TRBV5-1 with TRBJ2-3, with D tentatively TRBD1 or TRBD2 (5 bases each). This CDR3 has 17 amino acids. Germline values: CDR1 SGHRS, CDR2 YFSETQ. The V end lost 4 bases, the J end lost 0 bases, and 18 bases lay between the germline ends. CDR3 nucleotides: TGCGCCAGCAGCGGACGGACCTGGGGGTACAGCACAGATACGCAGTATTTT. This encodes CASSGRTWGYSTDTQYF. The full variable domain, completed using reference TRBV5-1 and TRBJ2-3, is KAGVTQTPRYLIKTRGQQVTLSCSPISGHRSVSWYQQTPGQGLQFLFEYFSETQRNKGNFPGRFSGRQFSNSRSEMNVSTLELGDSALYLCASSGRTWGYSTDTQYFGPGTRLTVL.

This chain connects TRBV5-6 to TRBJ2-7, with a possible D match to TRBD1 (5 bases). CDR3 size: 14 residues. Trimming cost V 0 bases and J 7 bases, with 14 bases left between them. CDR1 and CDR2 from the germline V gene are SGHDT and YYEEEE. This CDR3 is CASSLDGASEEQYF. The CDR3, as DNA: TGTGCCAGCAGCTTGGATGGGGCCTCGGAGGAGCAGTACTTC.

This clone was found a few times. The V and J genes are TRBV5-4 and TRBJ2-5; 7 positions match TRBD1. The junction had 12 bases not matched to a gene; V was cut back by 2 bases and J by 5 bases. The CDR3 is 16 residues long. Germline CDR1 is SGHNT and CDR2 is YYREEE (reference sequence). The CDR3 region is CASSFTGAETKETQYF. DNA of the CDR3: TGTGCCAGCAGCTTCACAGGGGCCGAAACAAAGGAGACCCAGTACTTC. Combining the CDR3 with reference TRBV5-4 and TRBJ2-5 gives the whole variable domain ETGVTQSPTHLIKTRGQQVTLRCSSQSGHNTVSWYQQALGQGPQFIFQYYREEENGRGNFPPRFSGLQFPNYSSELNVNALELDDSALYLCASSFTGAETKETQYFGPGTRLLVL.

This rearrangement joins TRBV6-6 to TRBJ1-3; D unclear. The V end was cut by 6 bases, the J end by 4 bases, with 16 bases between. The V gene's germline CDR1 is MNHNY and CDR2 SVGAGI (reference sequence). The CDR3 sequence is 15 residues long. The CDR3 sequence: CASRTTRRAGNTIYF. As DNA, the CDR3 is TGTGCCAGCAGGACCACTCGGAGAGCCGGAAACACCATATATTTT.

J is TRBJ2-7 and V is TRBV18; D is uncertain. V lost 1 base, J lost 6 bases, and 10 bases lay in between. Germline values: CDR1 KGHSH, CDR2 LQKENI. CDR3 length equals 13 residues. CDR3: CASSPLRNGEQYF. The CDR3 DNA is TGTGCCAGCTCACCACTCAGGAACGGCGAGCAGTACTTC.

The J gene is TRBJ2-7, the V gene TRBV11-2, with D possibly TRBD1 on 5 matching bases. The CDR3 totals 14 residues. CDR1 SGHAT and CDR2 FQNNGV come from the germline V gene. Trimming took off 0 bases at V and 1 base at J, with 7 bases between the two ends. Here the CDR3 reads CASSLEAGSYEQYF. CDR3 coding DNA: TGTGCCAGCAGCTTAGAAGCAGGGTCCTACGAGCAGTACTTC.

About this clone itself: Other DNA sequences in the same sample also yield this CDR3. The V and J genes are TRBV28 and TRBJ2-5, with D perhaps matching TRBD2 (6 bases). The V gene lost 6 bases and the J gene lost 3 bases, with 23 bases spanning the gap. The CDR3 runs 17 residues. Germline CDR1 reads MDHEN; CDR2 reads SYDVKM. Written as DNA, the CDR3 is TGTGCCAGCAGCCTACCACTAAGGAGGGCCCGTGAAGAGACCCAGTACTTC. Its translation is CASSLPLRRAREETQYF.

This clone was seen just once. CDR3 DNA sequence: TGTGCCAGCAGCCAAGTGGAGGGGGAGCAGTACTTC. Translated, it gives CASSQVEGEQYF. This chain uses TRBV4-2 with TRBJ2-7; tentative D call: TRBD2 (6 bases). Germline assignment: CDR1 LGHNA and CDR2 YNFKEQ. The CDR3 runs to 12 residues. The V end lost 1 base, the J end lost 7 bases, and 8 bases lay between the germline ends.

V and J are TRBV5-5 and TRBJ2-1; TRBD1 matches 8 bases. CDR1 is SGHKS and CDR2 is YYEKEE in the germline V gene (reference sequence). This CDR3 region has 13 residues. Germline trimming cut 3 bases from V and 13 bases from J; bases unmatched to any gene: 9. The CDR3 nucleotides are TGTGCCAGCAGCTATCGCATTGGACAGGGACAGTTCTTC. This gives the protein CASSYRIGQGQFF. The full variable domain, with the rest looked up from reference TRBV5-5 and TRBJ2-1, is DAGVTQSPTHLIKTRGQQVTLRCSPISGHKSVSWYQQVLGQGPQFIFQYYEKEERGRGNFPDRFSARQFPNYSSELNVNALLLGDSALYLCASSYRIGQGQFFGPGTRLTVL.

J is TRBJ2-1 and V is TRBV5-8; 9 nucleotides match TRBD1. Germline assignment: CDR1 SGHTS and CDR2 YDEGEE. J was trimmed by 7 bases and V by 1 base; bases with no gene match: 6. The CDR3 loop spans 15 amino acids. CDR3 amino acids: CASSLWGQGHNEQFF. CDR3 DNA sequence: TGTGCCAGCAGCTTGTGGGGACAGGGCCATAATGAGCAGTTCTTC.